These 29 T cell receptor beta chains were all obtained from the same sample, sequenced in a study of OX40 agonist ivuxolimab in advanced cancers. Sequencing was performed with immunoSEQ multiplex PCR; in TCRdb, only in-frame clones are kept and a portion is missing. This table has about 58,000 clones, about 86% appearing once. The starting material was CD4+ or CD8+ T cells sorted from blood, obtained in a trial of the OX40 agonist ivuxolimab. These receptor sequences come from an adult with an advanced solid tumor such as melanoma, head and neck, liver or kidney cancer.

V is TRBV2 and J is TRBJ2-2; D may match TRBD1 or TRBD2 (6 bases each). Trimming stripped 4 bases from V and 4 bases from J, with 13 bases between. The germline V gene has CDR1 SNHLY and CDR2 FYNNEI. The CDR3 contains 15 residues. The CDR3 reads CASSGRGSGTGELFF. The DNA of the CDR3 is TGTGCCAGCAGTGGGAGGGGGAGTGGCACCGGGGAGCTGTTTTTT.

V and J are TRBV4-2 and TRBJ1-1; D remains unclear. This CDR3 is 13 amino acids long. V was pared by 1 base and J by 3 bases, with 6 bases between. Germline V gene lookup returns CDR1 LGHNA and CDR2 YNFKEQ. Here the CDR3 reads CASSQASDTEAFF. As DNA, the CDR3 is TGTGCCAGCAGCCAAGCGTCCGACACTGAAGCTTTCTTT.

This clone was seen a handful of times. The chain links TRBV30 to TRBJ2-5; TRBD1 agrees at 11 bases. Trimming cost V 5 bases and J 4 bases; bases outside gene matches: 9. Germline V gene data show CDR1 as GTSNPN and CDR2 as SVGIG (reference sequence). The CDR3 consists of 15 residues. Written as DNA, the CDR3 is TGTGCCTGGGACCTCGGACAGGGGGCCCCAGAGACCCAGTACTTC. Residues: CAWDLGQGAPETQYF.

The count of this clone is one. This chain links TRBV7-8 with TRBJ2-7; D is possibly TRBD1 or TRBD2 (5 bases each). Germline V CDR1 and CDR2: SGHVS, FQNEAQ. The CDR3 consists of 17 residues. V was pared by 2 bases and J by 0 bases, with 17 bases between. The chain's CDR3 is CASSLNTLRGDSYEQYF. The CDR3 DNA reads TGTGCCAGCAGCTTAAACACCCTACGAGGGGACTCCTACGAGCAGTACTTC.

With regard to this clone: Relative to the germline gene, one junction end is altered; a read error may explain this. The J gene is TRBJ1-1, the V gene TRBV7-7; D not resolved. The CDR3 contains 13 residues. Germline-derived CDR1 and CDR2 are SSHAT and FNYEAQ (reference sequence). The CDR3 sequence is CASSLSRATEAFF. DNA for the CDR3: TGTGCTAGCAGCTTATCGAGGGCCACTGAAGCTTTCTTT.

The CDR3 loop is CASSTPGGPGGYNEQFF. Written as DNA, the CDR3 is TGTGCCAGTAGTACCCCCGGGGGGCCCGGGGGCTACAATGAGCAGTTCTTC. This chain joins TRBV19 and TRBJ2-1, with D possibly matching TRBD2 (7 bases). CDR1 and CDR2 (germline): LNHDA, SQIVND (reference sequence). This CDR3 region has 17 residues. The ends were cut back, 4 bases at V and 3 bases at J, with 19 bases in the middle.

V and J are TRBV18 and TRBJ1-1; D unresolved. CDR1 is KGHSH and CDR2 is LQKENI in the germline V gene. V was pared by 0 bases and J by 3 bases, with 11 bases between. This CDR3 has 15 residues. CDR3 sequence (DNA): TGTGCCAGCTCACCACCTTTCAACACCCACACTGAAGCTTTCTTT. As protein: CASSPPFNTHTEAFF.

This chain joins TRBV6-5 and TRBJ2-7, with D perhaps matching TRBD1 or TRBD2 (5 bases each). V was shortened by 5 bases and J by 7 bases, with 15 bases between the two germline ends. The length of the CDR3 is 13 residues. From germline, CDR1 is MNHEY and CDR2 SVGAGI. CDR3 DNA sequence: TGTGCCAGCAGTGTAACTGGGGGATGGGAGCAGTACTTC. Translating it yields CASSVTGGWEQYF.

This chain links TRBV5-4 with TRBJ1-2; D may be TRBD1 (6 bases). The germline V gene encodes CDR1 SGHNT and CDR2 YYREEE (reference sequence). The CDR3 is 15 residues long. V dropped 0 bases and J dropped 4 bases, with 13 bases sitting between them. CDR3 in amino acids: CASSLARGEGYGYTF. In DNA, the CDR3 is TGTGCCAGCAGCTTGGCAAGGGGGGAAGGCTATGGCTACACCTTC.

This clone was observed once. The chain is built from TRBV20-1 and TRBJ2-5, with D perhaps TRBD2 (6 bases). V dropped 5 bases and J dropped 5 bases, with 9 bases sitting between them. There are 11 residues in the CDR3. Germline loops: CDR1 DFQATT, CDR2 SNEGSKA (reference sequence). For the CDR3, the DNA is TGCAGTGCTCTCCGGGGGGAGACCCAGTACTTC. Amino acid sequence: CSALRGETQYF.

The chain uses TRBV25-1 and TRBJ1-6; D gene uncertain. The V gene's germline CDR1 is MGHDK and CDR2 SYGVNS. This CDR3 comprises 15 residues. V shed 2 bases and J shed 0 bases, with 5 bases lying between them. The CDR3 spells CASSERDSYNSPLHF. In DNA, the CDR3 is TGTGCCAGCAGTGAACGTGACTCCTATAATTCACCCCTCCACTTT.

The chain is built from TRBV2 and TRBJ2-1; TRBD1 matches at 11 bases. Germline V gene sequence: CDR1 SNHLY, CDR2 FYNNEI. The CDR3 has 15 residues. Trimming took 6 bases from V and 5 from J; bases not matched to a gene: 6. The chain's CDR3 is CASSGDRGWDNEQFF. CDR3 nucleotide sequence: TGTGCCAGCAGCGGGGACAGGGGGTGGGACAATGAGCAGTTCTTC.

The rearrangement links TRBV6-1 to TRBJ1-1; D is uncertain. In germline, CDR1 is MNHNS, CDR2 SASEGT. The length of the CDR3 is 13 residues. Trimming removed 4 bases from V and 4 bases from J, with 10 bases in between. CDR3 nucleotides: TGTGCCAGCAGTGGTCGGAGGTTCACTGAAGCTTTCTTT. This sequence encodes CASSGRRFTEAFF.

This clone was seen just once. The chain combines TRBV21-1 with TRBJ2-1; the tabulated D call, TRBD2, remains unverified against the DNA. TRBV21-1 is a pseudogene segment. The CDR3 consists of 16 residues. The CDR3 coding sequence is TGTGCCAGCAGCAAATTACGTAGAGGGCCTTACAATGAGCAGTTCTTC. Translated, it gives CASSKLRRGPYNEQFF.

This clone was recorded only once. The chain combines TRBV2 with TRBJ2-1, with 12 positions matching TRBD2. Germline values: CDR1 SNHLY, CDR2 FYNNEI. The V gene end was trimmed by 3 bases and the J gene end by 5 bases; junction bases not matched to a gene: 8. The CDR3 runs 17 residues. The CDR3 DNA sequence: TGTGCCAGCAGTGACCTCGGGACTAGCGGGTGGAACAATGAGCAGTTCTTC. It is translated as CASSDLGTSGWNNEQFF. The variable domain in full, completed from reference TRBV2 and TRBJ2-1, reads EPEVTQTPSHQVTQMGQEVILRCVPISNHLYFYWYRQILGQKVEFLVSFYNNEISEKSEIFDDQFSVERPDGSNFTLKIRSTKLEDSAMYFCASSDLGTSGWNNEQFFGPGTRLTVL.

The sample holds one count of this clone. This chain links TRBV29-1 with TRBJ1-2; TRBD1 matches at 11 bases. Unmatched junction bases numbered 12, after V lost 3 bases and J lost 6 bases. CDR3 length: 16 residues. CDR1 is SQVTM and CDR2 is ANQGSEA in the germline V gene. In DNA form, the CDR3 reads TGCAGCGTTGATGCGGGACAGGGGGGACTCTTGAATGGCTACACCTTC. Translated: CSVDAGQGGLLNGYTF.

This clone was seen just once. The rearrangement joins TRBV19 to TRBJ2-7; 11 nucleotides align to TRBD1. The CDR3 is 16 residues long. Germline V gene lookup returns CDR1 LNHDA and CDR2 SQIVND (reference sequence). The ends lost 5 bases at V and 2 bases at J; junction bases unmatched: 8. Written as DNA, the CDR3 is TGTGCCAGTAGTCGAATGCCGGGACAGGGGGCCTACGAGCAGTACTTC. Its translation: CASSRMPGQGAYEQYF.

The genes are TRBV18 and TRBJ1-5; D is unclear. CDR3 length equals 16 residues. From germline, CDR1 is KGHSH and CDR2 LQKENI. The germline V and J ends were trimmed by 0 bases and 3 bases, with 12 bases remaining between them. CDR3 nucleotide sequence: TGTGCCAGCTCACCACCGAATCACGGGGACAATCAGCCCCAGCATTTT. Protein: CASSPPNHGDNQPQHF.

This clone was observed once. This rearrangement joins TRBV18 to TRBJ2-1, with 14 bases matching TRBD2. Germline CDR1 is KGHSH and CDR2 is LQKENI. This CDR3 is 17 amino acids long. Unmatched junction bases numbered 3, after V lost 2 bases and J lost 3 bases. The DNA of the CDR3 is TGTGCCAGCTCACCAACGACTAGCGGGGGGGGCTACAATGAGCAGTTCTTC. This sequence encodes CASSPTTSGGGYNEQFF.

This chain connects TRBV7-6 to TRBJ2-3, with D unclear. Trimming stripped 5 bases from V and 4 bases from J, with 13 bases between. The germline V gene has CDR1 SGHVS and CDR2 FNYEAQ. This CDR3 is built from 14 residues. The CDR3 region is CASSQPYQADTQYF. CDR3 bases: TGTGCCAGCAGCCAGCCCTATCAGGCAGATACGCAGTATTTT.

In this sample, this clone turned up once. The chain combines TRBV7-2 with TRBJ1-1; D ambiguous. The V end lost 4 bases, the J end lost 4 bases, and 10 bases lay between the germline ends. The germline gives CDR1 SGHTA, CDR2 FQGNSA. This CDR3 has 13 amino acids. The CDR3 protein is CASSSQSLTEAFF. CDR3 nucleotides: TGTGCCAGCAGCTCACAGTCTCTCACTGAAGCTTTCTTT.

This chain connects TRBV5-1 to TRBJ2-1, with 13 nucleotides matching TRBD2. V was clipped by 4 bases and J by 5 bases; unmatched bases: 6. This CDR3 has 16 residues. Germline loops: CDR1 SGHRS, CDR2 YFSETQ. The CDR3 DNA sequence: TGCGCCAGCAGCCCGGGGACTAGCGGGGCGAACAATGAGCAGTTCTTC. Translated, it gives CASSPGTSGANNEQFF. The full variable domain, its missing parts supplied by reference TRBV5-1 and TRBJ2-1, is KAGVTQTPRYLIKTRGQQVTLSCSPISGHRSVSWYQQTPGQGLQFLFEYFSETQRNKGNFPGRFSGRQFSNSRSEMNVSTLELGDSALYLCASSPGTSGANNEQFFGPGTRLTVL.

This clone was seen once. The rearrangement joins TRBV19 to TRBJ1-1; a weak D match, TRBD1 (6 bases). The CDR3 consists of 15 residues. Germline-derived CDR1 and CDR2 are LNHDA and SQIVND (reference sequence). V lost 0 bases and J 6 bases, leaving 14 bases between the germline ends. Here the CDR3 DNA reads TGTGCCAGTAGTATAGATCAGGGGAGTCTGGCTGAAGCTTTCTTT. This translates into CASSIDQGSLAEAFF. Supplemented by reference TRBV19 and TRBJ1-1, the full variable domain reads DGGITQSPKYLFRKEGQNVTLSCEQNLNHDAMYWYRQDPGQGLRLIYYSQIVNDFQKGDIAEGYSVSREKKESFPLTVTSAQKNPTAFYLCASSIDQGSLAEAFFGQGTRLTVV.

The V and J genes are TRBV6-1 and TRBJ2-5; D is unclear. Trimming pared 2 bases from V and 9 bases from J, leaving 7 bases between. This CDR3 spans 11 amino acids. Germline V gene lookup returns CDR1 MNHNS and CDR2 SASEGT. The CDR3: CASSEKEPQYF. For the CDR3, the DNA is TGTGCCAGCAGTGAAAAGGAGCCCCAGTACTTC.

The V gene is TRBV5-1, the J gene TRBJ1-4, with 8 bases matching TRBD1. V lost 3 bases and J lost 6; bases outside the gene matches: 4. The CDR3 contains 14 residues. Germline V lookup: CDR1 SGHRS, CDR2 YFSETQ. The CDR3, as DNA: TGCGCCAGCAGCTACGCAGGGGGCGATGAAAAACTGTTTTTT. This translates into CASSYAGGDEKLFF.

V usage is TRBV11-1 and J usage is TRBJ2-7, with a weak D call TRBD2 (5 bases). Per germline, CDR1 SGHAT and CDR2 FQDESV (reference sequence). V lost 5 bases, J lost 0 bases, and 11 bases lay in between. The CDR3 runs 14 residues. The CDR3 region has the DNA TGTGCCAGCAGCCGCCGGGGAGACTCCTACGAGCAGTACTTC. It encodes CASSRRGDSYEQYF.

This sequence joins TRBV5-4 and TRBJ1-1; 7 bases match TRBD1. In germline, CDR1 is SGHNT, CDR2 YYREEE (reference sequence). The CDR3 is made up of 13 amino acids. Trimming removed 5 bases from V and 2 bases from J; junction bases left unmatched: 3. CDR3: CASSWDSNTEAFF. In nucleotides, the CDR3 is TGTGCCAGCAGTTGGGACAGCAACACTGAAGCTTTCTTT.

The chain uses TRBV18 and TRBJ1-2; maybe TRBD1 (6 bases). Looked up from germline, CDR1 is KGHSH and CDR2 is LQKENI. Trimming shortened V by 4 bases and J by 1 base, and 22 bases separated the two germline ends. The CDR3 contains 18 residues. The CDR3 loop reads CASSQQQGQGRDNYGYTF. The CDR3 DNA follows: TGTGCCAGCTCACAGCAACAGGGTCAAGGTCGGGATAACTATGGCTACACCTTC. The full variable domain, completed using reference TRBV18 and TRBJ1-2, is NAGVMQNPRHLVRRRGQEARLRCSPMKGHSHVYWYRQLPEEGLKFMVYLQKENIIDESGMPKERFSAEFPKEGPSILRIQQVVRGDSAAYFCASSQQQGQGRDNYGYTFGSGTRLTVV.

This clone was seen a single time. The chain joins TRBV19 to TRBJ2-1; D may be TRBD1 or TRBD2 (5 bases each). V was pared by 8 bases and J by 7 bases, with 12 bases between. This CDR3 is 12 amino acids long. From germline, CDR1 is LNHDA and CDR2 SQIVND (reference sequence). The CDR3 DNA is TGTGCCAGTTCGGGACCCCGAAATGAGCAGTTCTTC. Its protein product is CASSGPRNEQFF.